Listed below are T cell receptor beta chains from one sample, sequenced in a study of blood T cell repertoires in COVID-19. Assay used: immunoSEQ multiplex PCR; TCRdb lists only in-frame clones, some missing. The data hold over 90,000 clones, with less than 90% observed a single time. Sequenced input: peripheral blood. The receptors were gathered from a human donor in a cohort sampled during active COVID-19. CDR3s include the opening cysteine and the closing phenylalanine or tryptophan. A D gene is named only where the DNA matches it firmly. Expanded clones are given a class, and other clones once, few, many or no size at all.

CASSPARTGINSPLHF	TGTGCCAGCAGCCCAGCCAGGACAGGCATTAATTCACCCCTCCACTTT	TRBD1	NA	TRBV28	TRBJ1-6
CASTSGGETQYF	TGTGCCAGCACTTCTGGGGGGGAGACCCAGTACTTC	NA	NA	TRBV12-3/TRBV12-4	TRBJ2-5
CASSETTGGHQPQHF	TGTGCCAGCAGTGAAACCACAGGGGGCCATCAGCCCCAGCATTTT	TRBD1	NA	TRBV2	TRBJ1-5
CATSGGGSQETQYF	TGTGCCACCAGCGGCGGGGGGAGCCAAGAGACCCAGTACTTC	TRBD2	NA	TRBV15	TRBJ2-5
CASRGDTDTQYF	TGTGCCAGTCGGGGGGACACAGATACGCAGTATTTT	TRBD2	NA	TRBV12-3/TRBV12-4	TRBJ2-3
CASRVTGGTEAFF	TGTGCCAGCAGGGTGACAGGGGGTACTGAAGCTTTCTTT	TRBD1	NA	TRBV6-5	TRBJ1-1
CASGAAGGSYNEQFF	TGTGCCAGCGGTGCAGCGGGGGGCTCCTACAATGAGCAGTTCTTC	TRBD2	few	TRBV28	TRBJ2-1
CASSEAPLGATASYNEQFF	TGTGCCAGCAGTGAAGCGCCGCTGGGGGCCACGGCCTCCTACAATGAGCAGTTCTTC	NA	once	TRBV2	TRBJ2-1
CASSWGVVGNQPQHF	TGCGCCAGCAGCTGGGGGGTGGTTGGCAATCAGCCCCAGCATTTT	NA	few	TRBV5-1	TRBJ1-5
CAISDQSRTVTSYEQYF	TGTGCCATCAGTGACCAGTCACGGACAGTTACTTCCTACGAGCAGTACTTC	NA	NA	TRBV10-3	TRBJ2-7
CASSLQGGTRQQFF	TGTGCCAGCAGCCTACAGGGGGGAACCCGTCAGCAGTTCTTC	TRBD1	few	TRBV7-9	TRBJ2-1
CASSQEDSNYGYTF	TGTGCCAGCAGCCAAGAGGACAGTAACTATGGCTACACCTTC	NA	NA	TRBV4-2	TRBJ1-2
CASSHGGRETQYF	TGTGCCAGCAGCCACGGGGGGCGAGAGACCCAGTACTTC	NA	NA	TRBV3-1/TRBV3-2	TRBJ2-5